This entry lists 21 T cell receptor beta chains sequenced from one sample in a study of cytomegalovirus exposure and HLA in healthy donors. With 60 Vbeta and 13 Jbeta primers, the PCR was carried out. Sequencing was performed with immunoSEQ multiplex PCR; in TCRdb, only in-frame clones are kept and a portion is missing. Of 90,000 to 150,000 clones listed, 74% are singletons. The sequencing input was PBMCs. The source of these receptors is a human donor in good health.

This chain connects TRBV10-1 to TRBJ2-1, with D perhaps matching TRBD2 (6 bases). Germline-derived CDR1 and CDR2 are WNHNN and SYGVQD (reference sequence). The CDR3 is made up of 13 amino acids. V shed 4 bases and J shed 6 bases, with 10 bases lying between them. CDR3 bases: TGCGCCAGCAGTGTCCAGACTAGCAATGAGCAGTTCTTC. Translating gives CASSVQTSNEQFF.

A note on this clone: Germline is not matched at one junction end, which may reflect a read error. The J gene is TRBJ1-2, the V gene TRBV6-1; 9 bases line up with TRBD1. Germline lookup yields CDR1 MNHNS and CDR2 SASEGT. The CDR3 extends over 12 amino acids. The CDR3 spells CASRGTGRGSAF. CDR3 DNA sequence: TGTGCCAGCAGGGGGACAGGGAGAGGAAGCGCCTTC.

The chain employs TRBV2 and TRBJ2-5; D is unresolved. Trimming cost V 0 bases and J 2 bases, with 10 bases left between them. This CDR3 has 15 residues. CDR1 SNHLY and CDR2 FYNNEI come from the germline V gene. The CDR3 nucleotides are TGTGCCAGCAGTGAAGCCAGAGGATTTCAAGAGACCCAGTACTTC. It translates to CASSEARGFQETQYF.

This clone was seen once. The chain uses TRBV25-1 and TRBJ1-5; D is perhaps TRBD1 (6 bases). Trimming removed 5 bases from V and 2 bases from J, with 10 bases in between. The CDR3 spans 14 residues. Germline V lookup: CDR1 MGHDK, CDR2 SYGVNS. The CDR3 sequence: CASSSPGGNQPQHF. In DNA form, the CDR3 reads TGTGCCAGCAGTTCCCCAGGGGGCAATCAGCCCCAGCATTTT.

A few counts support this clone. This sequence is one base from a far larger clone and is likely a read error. Written as DNA, the CDR3 is TGCGCCAGCAGCTACGCCCCGGGACTTTACACCGGGGAGCTGTTTTTT. Its translation is CASSYAPGLYTGELFF. The chain links TRBV5-1 to TRBJ2-2; tentatively, D is TRBD2 (6 bases). The ends were cut back, 3 bases at V and 3 bases at J, with 15 bases in the middle. The CDR3 sequence is 16 residues long. Germline CDR1 reads SGHRS; CDR2 reads YFSETQ.

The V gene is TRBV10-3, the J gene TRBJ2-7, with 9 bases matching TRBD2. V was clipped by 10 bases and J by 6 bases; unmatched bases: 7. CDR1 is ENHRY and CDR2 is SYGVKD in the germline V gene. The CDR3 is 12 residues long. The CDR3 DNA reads TGTGCCACCTGGGCGGGGGGGGGCGAGCAGTACTTC. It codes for CATWAGGGEQYF.

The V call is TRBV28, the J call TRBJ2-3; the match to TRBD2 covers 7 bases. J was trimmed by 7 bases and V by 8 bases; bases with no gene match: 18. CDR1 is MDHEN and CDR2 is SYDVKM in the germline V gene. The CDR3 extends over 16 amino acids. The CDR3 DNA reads TGTGCCAGCCGAGTCCGGTTGGCGGGAGAAAAAAATACGCAGTATTTT. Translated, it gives CASRVRLAGEKNTQYF.

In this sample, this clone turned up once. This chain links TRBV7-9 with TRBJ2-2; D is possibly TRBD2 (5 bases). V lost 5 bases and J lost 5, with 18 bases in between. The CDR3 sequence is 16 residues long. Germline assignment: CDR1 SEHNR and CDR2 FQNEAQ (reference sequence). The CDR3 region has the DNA TGTGCCAGCAGCCTACTCTTAAGAGGGCTAACCGGGGAGCTGTTTTTT. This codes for CASSLLLRGLTGELFF.

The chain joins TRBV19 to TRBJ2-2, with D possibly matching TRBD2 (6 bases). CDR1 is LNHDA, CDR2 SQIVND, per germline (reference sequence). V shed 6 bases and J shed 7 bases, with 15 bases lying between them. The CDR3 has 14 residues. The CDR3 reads CASRTGLLVGELFF. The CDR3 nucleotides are TGTGCCAGTAGGACGGGACTTCTAGTCGGGGAGCTGTTTTTT.

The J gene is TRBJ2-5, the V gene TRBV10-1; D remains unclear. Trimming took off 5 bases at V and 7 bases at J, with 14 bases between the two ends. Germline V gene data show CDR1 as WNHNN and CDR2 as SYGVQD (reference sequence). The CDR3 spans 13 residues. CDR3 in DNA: TGCGCCAGCAGTAAAATGGCCGCAGGGACCCAGTACTTC. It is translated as CASSKMAAGTQYF.

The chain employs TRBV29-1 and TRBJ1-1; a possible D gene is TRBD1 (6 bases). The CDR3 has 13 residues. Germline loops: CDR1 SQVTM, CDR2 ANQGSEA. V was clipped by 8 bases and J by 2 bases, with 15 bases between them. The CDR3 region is CSTVAGVNTEAFF. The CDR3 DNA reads TGCAGCACTGTGGCAGGGGTTAACACTGAAGCTTTCTTT.

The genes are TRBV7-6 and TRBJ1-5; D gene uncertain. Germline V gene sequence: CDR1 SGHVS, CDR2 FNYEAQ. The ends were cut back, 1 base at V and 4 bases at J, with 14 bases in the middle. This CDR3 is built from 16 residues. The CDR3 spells CASSLGIAGSNQPQHF. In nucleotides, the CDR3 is TGTGCCAGCAGCTTAGGGATTGCGGGCTCAAATCAGCCCCAGCATTTT.

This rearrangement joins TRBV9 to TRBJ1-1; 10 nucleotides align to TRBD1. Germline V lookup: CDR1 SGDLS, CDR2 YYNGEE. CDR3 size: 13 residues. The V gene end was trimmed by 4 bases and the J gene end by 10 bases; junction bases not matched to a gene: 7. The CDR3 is CASSPGQGRGAFF. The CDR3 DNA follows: TGTGCCAGCAGCCCGGGACAGGGGCGGGGAGCTTTCTTT.

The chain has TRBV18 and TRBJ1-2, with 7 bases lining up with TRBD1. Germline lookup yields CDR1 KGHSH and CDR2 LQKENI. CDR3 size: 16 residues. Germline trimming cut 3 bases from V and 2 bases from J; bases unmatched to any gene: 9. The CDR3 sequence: CASSPQRTGENYGYTF. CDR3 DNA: TGTGCCAGCTCACCTCAACGGACAGGAGAGAACTATGGCTACACCTTC.

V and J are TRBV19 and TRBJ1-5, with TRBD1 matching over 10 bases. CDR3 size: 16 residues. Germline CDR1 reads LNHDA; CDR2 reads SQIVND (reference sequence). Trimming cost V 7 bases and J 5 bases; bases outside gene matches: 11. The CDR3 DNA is TGTGCCAGTAAGAAGGGAGGGACAGGGGTTTATCAGCCCCAGCATTTT. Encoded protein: CASKKGGTGVYQPQHF.

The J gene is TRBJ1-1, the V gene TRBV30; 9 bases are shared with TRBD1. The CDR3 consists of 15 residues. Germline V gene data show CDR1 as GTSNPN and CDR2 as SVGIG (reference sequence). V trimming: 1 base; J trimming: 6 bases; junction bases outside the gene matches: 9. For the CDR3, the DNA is TGTGCCTGGAGTGCCCTACAGGGGGCGAGGGCTGAAGCTTTCTTT. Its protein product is CAWSALQGARAEAFF.

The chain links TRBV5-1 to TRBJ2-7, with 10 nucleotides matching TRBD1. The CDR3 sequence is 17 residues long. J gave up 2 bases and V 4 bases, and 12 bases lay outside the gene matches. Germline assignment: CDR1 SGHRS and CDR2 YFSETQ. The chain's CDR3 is CASSDRQGANIAYEQYF. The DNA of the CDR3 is TGCGCCAGCAGCGATCGACAGGGGGCAAATATAGCCTACGAGCAGTACTTC.

The CDR3 reads CASSPWTGVPGELFF. The CDR3 region has the DNA TGTGCCAGCAGCCCTTGGACAGGGGTACCCGGGGAGCTGTTTTTT. The rearrangement links TRBV14 to TRBJ2-2; 9 bases are a match to TRBD1. This CDR3 contains 15 residues. Unmatched junction bases numbered 6, after V lost 4 bases and J lost 6 bases. Germline CDR1 is SGHDN and CDR2 is FVKESK.

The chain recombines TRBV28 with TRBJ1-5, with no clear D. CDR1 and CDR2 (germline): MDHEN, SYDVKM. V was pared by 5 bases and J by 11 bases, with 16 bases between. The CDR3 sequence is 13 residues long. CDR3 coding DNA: TGTGCCAGCAGTCCCCGGTTCGTTCAATCCCAGCATTTT. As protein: CASSPRFVQSQHF.

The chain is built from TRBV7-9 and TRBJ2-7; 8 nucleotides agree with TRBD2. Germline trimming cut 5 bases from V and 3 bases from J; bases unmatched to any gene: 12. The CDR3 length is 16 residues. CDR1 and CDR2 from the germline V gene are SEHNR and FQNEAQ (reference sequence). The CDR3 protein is CASSPGGFRGGYEQYF. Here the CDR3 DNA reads TGTGCCAGCAGCCCGGGGGGGTTCAGGGGTGGCTACGAGCAGTACTTC.

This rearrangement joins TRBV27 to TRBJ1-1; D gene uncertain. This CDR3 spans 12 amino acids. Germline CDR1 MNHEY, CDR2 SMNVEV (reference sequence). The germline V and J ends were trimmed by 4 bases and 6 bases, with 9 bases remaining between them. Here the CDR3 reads CASSSLISEAFF. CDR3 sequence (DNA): TGTGCCAGCAGTTCCCTTATTTCTGAAGCTTTCTTT.